Following are 13 T cell receptor beta chains from one sample sequenced in a study of T cells after posttransplantation cyclophosphamide. A marrow graft followed busulfan-fludarabine conditioning, with cyclophosphamide on days +3 and +4. The data were produced by immunoSEQ multiplex PCR, yet TCRdb's version contains in-frame clones alone and is incomplete. The data hold some 11,000 clones, with around nine tenths observed a single time. Specimen: CD4+ T cells sorted from PBMCs, collected after allogeneic stem cell transplant with posttransplant cyclophosphamide. The receptors derive from a male patient aged 25-45 years who received an allogeneic stem cell transplant from a related donor, was CMV-positive, and had acute GVHD only. The graft donor may have given rise to some T cells.

The V call is TRBV27, the J call TRBJ1-1; the match to TRBD1 covers 9 bases. The length of the CDR3 is 14 residues. V was clipped by 11 bases and J by 4 bases; unmatched bases: 11. Germline CDR1 reads MNHEY; CDR2 reads SMNVEV (reference sequence). Here the CDR3 DNA reads TGTGCCTGTAGGACAGGGGAGTGGGCCACTGAAGCTTTCTTT. It translates to CACRTGEWATEAFF.

J is TRBJ1-1 and V is TRBV5-4; 9 nucleotides match TRBD1. The germline V gene encodes CDR1 SGHNT and CDR2 YYREEE (reference sequence). The V and J ends lost 4 bases and 10 bases, in that order; junction bases with no gene match: 8. This CDR3 is built from 13 residues. DNA for the CDR3: TGTGCCAGCAGCAACCGACAGGGGGTAGGAGCTTTCTTT. It encodes CASSNRQGVGAFF.

This clone has just a few counts. V gene TRBV11-2 combines with J gene TRBJ2-1; 7 bases agree with TRBD2. The CDR3 is made up of 15 amino acids. The J segment lost 0 bases and the V segment lost 3 bases, leaving 2 bases of the junction unmatched. In germline, CDR1 is SGHAT, CDR2 FQNNGV. CDR3: CASSFGGTSYNEQFF. The CDR3 coding sequence is TGTGCCAGCAGCTTCGGGGGGACCTCCTACAATGAGCAGTTCTTC.

V gene TRBV4-3 combines with J gene TRBJ1-1; D unresolved. The V end lost 1 base, the J end lost 2 bases, and 8 bases lay between the germline ends. From germline, CDR1 is LGHNA and CDR2 YSLEER. The CDR3 totals 14 residues. The CDR3 spells CASSQGQSNTEAFF. Here the CDR3 DNA reads TGCGCCAGCAGCCAAGGCCAGTCAAACACTGAAGCTTTCTTT.

The chain combines TRBV10-3 with TRBJ2-2, with 7 positions matching TRBD1. V lost 3 bases to trimming and J lost 2 bases; unmatched junction nucleotides: 6. The CDR3 contains 16 residues. The germline gives CDR1 ENHRY, CDR2 SYGVKD. For the CDR3, the DNA is TGTGCCATCAGTGAACCGGGACAGCTTAACACCGGGGAGCTGTTTTTT. Translating gives CAISEPGQLNTGELFF.

The sample holds one count of this clone. V is TRBV9 and J is TRBJ2-1; 8 bases line up with TRBD1. The CDR3 sequence is 16 residues long. Unmatched junction bases numbered 12, after V lost 6 bases and J lost 4 bases. The germline gives CDR1 SGDLS, CDR2 YYNGEE. CDR3 sequence reads: CASNNLQGGLYNEQFF. The CDR3 DNA sequence: TGTGCCAGCAACAACCTACAGGGGGGCCTTTACAATGAGCAGTTCTTC. The variable domain in full, completed from reference TRBV9 and TRBJ2-1, reads DSGVTQTPKHLITATGQRVTLRCSPRSGDLSVYWYQQSLDQGLQFLIQYYNGEERAKGNILERFSAQQFPDLHSELNLSSLELGDSALYFCASNNLQGGLYNEQFFGPGTRLTVL.

The genes are TRBV4-3 and TRBJ1-5; D is unresolved. The CDR3 is 15 residues long. Germline V lookup: CDR1 LGHNA, CDR2 YSLEER. The V gene lost 0 bases and the J gene lost 4 bases, with 10 bases spanning the gap. CDR3 loop: CASSQDGGINQPQHF. Written as DNA, the CDR3 is TGCGCCAGCAGCCAAGATGGAGGGATAAATCAGCCCCAGCATTTT.

The chain uses TRBV4-2 and TRBJ2-5, with 13 bases matching TRBD2. The CDR3 has 16 amino acids. Trimming removed 6 bases from V and 6 bases from J; junction bases left unmatched: 10. CDR1 LGHNA and CDR2 YNFKEQ come from the germline V gene. The CDR3 sequence: CASRPPTSGGQKTQYF. The DNA of the CDR3 is TGTGCCAGCAGGCCCCCGACTAGCGGGGGGCAGAAGACCCAGTACTTC.

The gene calls are TRBV19 and TRBJ1-4, with a tentative D call TRBD1 (6 bases). Trimming pared 6 bases from V and 4 bases from J, leaving 12 bases between. The CDR3 loop spans 14 amino acids. The V gene's germline CDR1 is LNHDA and CDR2 SQIVND (reference sequence). This CDR3 is CASSRTAVNEKLFF. The CDR3 DNA reads as TGTGCCAGTAGCAGGACAGCGGTTAATGAAAAACTGTTTTTT.

The chain employs TRBV29-1 and TRBJ1-1; 10 bases line up with TRBD1. CDR3 length: 14 amino acids. J was trimmed by 3 bases and V by 5 bases; bases with no gene match: 6. The V gene's germline CDR1 is SQVTM and CDR2 ANQGSEA. The CDR3 region is CSVRQGAGYTEAFF. CDR3 bases: TGCAGCGTTCGACAGGGGGCGGGGTACACTGAAGCTTTCTTT.

This clone appeared a few times. This chain links TRBV28 with TRBJ1-2; D gene unclear. The germline V gene encodes CDR1 MDHEN and CDR2 SYDVKM. The CDR3 sequence is 12 residues long. The germline V and J ends were trimmed by 6 bases and 8 bases, with 13 bases remaining between them. The CDR3 DNA follows: TGTGCCAGCAGCCCAGATAAGTGGGGCTACACCTTC. Amino acid sequence: CASSPDKWGYTF.

The J gene is TRBJ2-7, the V gene TRBV2; 7 positions agree with TRBD1. This CDR3 contains 14 residues. Germline V gene sequence: CDR1 SNHLY, CDR2 FYNNEI. The J segment lost 4 bases and the V segment lost 9 bases, leaving 12 bases of the junction unmatched. CDR3 region: CASIRDSRDYEQYF. The CDR3 DNA follows: TGTGCCAGTATCCGGGACAGTCGGGATTACGAGCAGTACTTC.

The J gene is TRBJ2-7, the V gene TRBV7-2, with a tentative D call TRBD2 (6 bases). The CDR3 extends over 14 amino acids. The germline CDR1 and CDR2 sequences are SGHTA and FQGNSA. Trimming took off 7 bases at V and 0 bases at J, with 13 bases between the two ends. The CDR3 coding sequence is TGTGCCAGCAACCTCCTGGGGGGCTCCTACGAGCAGTACTTC. Amino acid sequence: CASNLLGGSYEQYF.